This TCR beta chain is drawn from a study of monozygotic twins with inflammatory bowel disease. TCRdb reprocessed the 5' RACE reads and keeps a single row for each CDR3 protein, giving no DNA. The sample has about 93,000 distinct CDR3 sequences. The length of the CDR3 is 14 residues. The V gene's germline CDR1 is SGHNT and CDR2 YYREEE (reference sequence). The sequence derives from a human donor with ulcerative colitis or Crohn's disease, or a healthy co-twin of an affected twin (not recorded which). The sample was blood. The rearrangement links TRBV5-4 to TRBJ2-5; the TCRdb D gene call, TRBD1, has no DNA to confirm it. The CDR3 reads CASSSRDRGETQYF.